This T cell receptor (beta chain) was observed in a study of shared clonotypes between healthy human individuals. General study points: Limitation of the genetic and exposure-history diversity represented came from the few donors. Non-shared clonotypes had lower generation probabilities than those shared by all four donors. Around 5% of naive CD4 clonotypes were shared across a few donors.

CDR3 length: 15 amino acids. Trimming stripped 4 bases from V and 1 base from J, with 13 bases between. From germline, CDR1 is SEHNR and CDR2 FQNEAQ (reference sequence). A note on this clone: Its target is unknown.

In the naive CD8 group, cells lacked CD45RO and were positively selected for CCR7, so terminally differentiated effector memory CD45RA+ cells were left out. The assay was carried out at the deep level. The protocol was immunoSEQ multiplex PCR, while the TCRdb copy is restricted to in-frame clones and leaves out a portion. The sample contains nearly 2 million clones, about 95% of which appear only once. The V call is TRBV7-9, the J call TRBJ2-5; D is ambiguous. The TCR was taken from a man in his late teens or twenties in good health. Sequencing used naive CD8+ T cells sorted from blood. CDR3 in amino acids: CASSSSWFSQETQYF. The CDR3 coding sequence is TGTGCCAGCAGCTCCTCGTGGTTTTCCCAAGAGACCCAGTACTTC.